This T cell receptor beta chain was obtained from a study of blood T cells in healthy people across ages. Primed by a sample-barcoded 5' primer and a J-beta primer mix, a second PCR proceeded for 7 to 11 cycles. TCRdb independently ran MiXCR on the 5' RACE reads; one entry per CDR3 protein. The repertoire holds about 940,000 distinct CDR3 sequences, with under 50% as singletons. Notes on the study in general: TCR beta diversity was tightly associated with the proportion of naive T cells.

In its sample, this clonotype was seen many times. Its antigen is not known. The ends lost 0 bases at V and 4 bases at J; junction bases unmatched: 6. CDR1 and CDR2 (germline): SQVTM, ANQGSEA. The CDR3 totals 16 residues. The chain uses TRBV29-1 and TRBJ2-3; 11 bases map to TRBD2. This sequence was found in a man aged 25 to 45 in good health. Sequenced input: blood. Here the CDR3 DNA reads TGCAGCGTTGAAGATCGGACGGGACTAGCGGCAGATACGCAGTATTTT. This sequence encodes CSVEDRTGLAADTQYF.